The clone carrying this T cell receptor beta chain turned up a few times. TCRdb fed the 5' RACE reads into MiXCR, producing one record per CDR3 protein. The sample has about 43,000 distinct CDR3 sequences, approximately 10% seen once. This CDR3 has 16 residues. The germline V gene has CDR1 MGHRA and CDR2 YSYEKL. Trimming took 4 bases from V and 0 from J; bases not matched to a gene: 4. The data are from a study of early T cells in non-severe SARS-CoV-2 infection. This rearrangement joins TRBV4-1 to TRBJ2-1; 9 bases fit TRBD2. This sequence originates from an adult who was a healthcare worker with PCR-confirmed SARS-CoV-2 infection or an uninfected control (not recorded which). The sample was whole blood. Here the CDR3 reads CASSPSGGLSYNEQFF. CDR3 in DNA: TGCGCCAGCAGCCCGAGCGGGGGGCTCTCCTACAATGAGCAGTTCTTC.